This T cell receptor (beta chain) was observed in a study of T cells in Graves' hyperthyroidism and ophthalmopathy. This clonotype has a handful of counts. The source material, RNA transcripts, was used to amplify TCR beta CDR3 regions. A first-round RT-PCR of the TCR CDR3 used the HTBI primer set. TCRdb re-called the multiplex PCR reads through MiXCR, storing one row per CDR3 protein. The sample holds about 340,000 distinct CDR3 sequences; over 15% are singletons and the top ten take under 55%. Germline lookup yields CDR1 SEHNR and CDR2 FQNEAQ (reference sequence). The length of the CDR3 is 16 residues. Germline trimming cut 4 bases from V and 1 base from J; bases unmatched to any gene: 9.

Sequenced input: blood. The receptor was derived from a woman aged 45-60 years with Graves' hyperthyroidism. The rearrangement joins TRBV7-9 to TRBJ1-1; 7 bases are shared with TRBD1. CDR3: CASSSISGQRNTEAFF. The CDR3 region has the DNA TGTGCCAGCAGCTCCATCTCGGGACAGAGGAACACTGAAGCTTTCTTT.